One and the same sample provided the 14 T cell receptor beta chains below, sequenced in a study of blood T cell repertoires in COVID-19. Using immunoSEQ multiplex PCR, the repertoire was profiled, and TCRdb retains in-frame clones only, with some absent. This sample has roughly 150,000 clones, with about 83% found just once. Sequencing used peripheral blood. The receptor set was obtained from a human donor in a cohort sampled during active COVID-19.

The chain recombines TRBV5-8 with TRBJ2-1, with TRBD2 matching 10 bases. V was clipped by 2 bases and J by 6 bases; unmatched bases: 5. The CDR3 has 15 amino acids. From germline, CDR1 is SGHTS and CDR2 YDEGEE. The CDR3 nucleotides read TGTGCCAGCAGCTTCTCTAGCGGGAGTTTCAATGAGCAGTTCTTC. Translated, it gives CASSFSSGSFNEQFF.

The CDR3 DNA follows: TGTGCCAGTAGTATAAACCAGTACTACGAGCAGTACTTC. Its translation: CASSINQYYEQYF. V gene TRBV19 combines with J gene TRBJ2-7; D gene uncertain. Germline V gene lookup returns CDR1 LNHDA and CDR2 SQIVND (reference sequence). There are 13 residues in the CDR3. Trimming removed 2 bases at V and 3 bases at J, with 8 bases between.

The CDR3 DNA is TGTGCCAGCAGTTCGAAACAGGGGAGGTTGTGGAACACTGAAGCTTTCTTT. Its translation: CASSSKQGRLWNTEAFF. V and J are TRBV27 and TRBJ1-1, with TRBD1 matching 7 bases. CDR3 length: 17 residues. Germline CDR1 is MNHEY and CDR2 is SMNVEV (reference sequence). With V trimmed by 4 bases and J by 1 base, 12 bases remained unmatched.

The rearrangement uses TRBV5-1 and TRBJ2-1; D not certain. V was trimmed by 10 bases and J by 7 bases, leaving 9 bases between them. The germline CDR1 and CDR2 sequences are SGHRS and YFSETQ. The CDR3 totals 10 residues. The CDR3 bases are TGCGCCGTTCAGAAGAATGAGCAGTTCTTC. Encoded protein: CAVQKNEQFF.

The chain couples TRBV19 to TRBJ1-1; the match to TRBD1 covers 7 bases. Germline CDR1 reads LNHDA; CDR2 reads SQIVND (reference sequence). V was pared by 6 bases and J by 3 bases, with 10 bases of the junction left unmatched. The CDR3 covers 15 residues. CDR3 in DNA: TGTGCCAGTAGGGCCCGACAGGGTGTGGACACTGAAGCTTTCTTT. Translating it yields CASRARQGVDTEAFF.

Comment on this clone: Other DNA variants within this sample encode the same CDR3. CDR3 nucleotides: TGTGCCAGCAGCGTAGCCTCGGGGGGGACTTACAATGAGCAGTTCTTC. Amino acids: CASSVASGGTYNEQFF. The chain couples TRBV9 to TRBJ2-1; 8 bases are a match to TRBD2. CDR3 length equals 16 residues. The ends lost 0 bases at V and 4 bases at J; junction bases unmatched: 6. Germline CDR1 is SGDLS and CDR2 is YYNGEE.

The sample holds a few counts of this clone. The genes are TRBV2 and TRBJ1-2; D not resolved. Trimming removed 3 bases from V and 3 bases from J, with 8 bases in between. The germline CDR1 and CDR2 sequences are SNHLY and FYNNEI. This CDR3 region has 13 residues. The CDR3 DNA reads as TGTGCCAGCAGTGACCCCGTAGACTATGGCTACACCTTC. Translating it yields CASSDPVDYGYTF.

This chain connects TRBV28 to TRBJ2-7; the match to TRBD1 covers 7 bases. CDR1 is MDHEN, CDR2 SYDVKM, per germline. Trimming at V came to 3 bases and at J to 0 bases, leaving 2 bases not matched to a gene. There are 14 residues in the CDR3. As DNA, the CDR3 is TGTGCCAGCAGTTTCAGGACAGGCTCCTACGAGCAGTACTTC. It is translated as CASSFRTGSYEQYF.

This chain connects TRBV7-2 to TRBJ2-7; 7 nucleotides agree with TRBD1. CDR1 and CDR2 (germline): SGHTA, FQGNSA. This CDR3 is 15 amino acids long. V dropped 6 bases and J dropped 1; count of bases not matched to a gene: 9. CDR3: CASSPRDSRSYEQYF. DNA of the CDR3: TGTGCCAGCAGTCCCCGGGACAGTAGATCCTACGAGCAGTACTTC.

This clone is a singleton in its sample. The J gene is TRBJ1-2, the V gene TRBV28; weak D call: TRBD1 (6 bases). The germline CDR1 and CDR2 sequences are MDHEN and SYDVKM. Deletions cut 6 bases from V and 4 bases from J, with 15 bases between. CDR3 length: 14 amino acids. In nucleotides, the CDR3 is TGTGCCAGCAGCGACCAGGGGCGTATCTATGGCTACACCTTC. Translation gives CASSDQGRIYGYTF.

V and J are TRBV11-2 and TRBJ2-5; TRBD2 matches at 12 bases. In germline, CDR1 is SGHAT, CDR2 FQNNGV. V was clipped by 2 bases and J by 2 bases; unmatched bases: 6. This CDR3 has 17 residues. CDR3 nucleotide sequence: TGTGCCAGCAGCTTATCTCTAGCGGGGGGGCGACAAGAGACCCAGTACTTC. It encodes CASSLSLAGGRQETQYF.

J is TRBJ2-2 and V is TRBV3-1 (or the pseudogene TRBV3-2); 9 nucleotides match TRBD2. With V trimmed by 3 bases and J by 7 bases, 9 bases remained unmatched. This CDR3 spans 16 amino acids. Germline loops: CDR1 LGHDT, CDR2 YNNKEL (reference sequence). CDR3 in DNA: TGTGCCAGCAGCCACTGGTTAGCGGGAGAGGGCGGGGAGCTGTTTTTT. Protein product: CASSHWLAGEGGELFF.

CDR3 nucleotides: TGTGCCAGCAGCTTAAATGGGGAGAGCGGGAGGGTCGGGGACAATGAGCAGTTCTTC. Its translation: CASSLNGESGRVGDNEQFF. The rearrangement joins TRBV7-3 to TRBJ2-1; TRBD2 matches at 10 bases. CDR3 length equals 19 residues. The ends lost 1 base at V and 5 bases at J; junction bases unmatched: 14. Germline V lookup: CDR1 SGHTA, CDR2 FQGTGA. Complete variable domain (other parts from reference TRBV7-3 and TRBJ2-1): GAGVSQTPSNKVTEKGKYVELRCDPISGHTALYWYRQSLGQGPEFLIYFQGTGAADDSGLPNDRFFAVRPEGSVSTLKIQRTERGDSAVYLCASSLNGESGRVGDNEQFFGPGTRLTVL.

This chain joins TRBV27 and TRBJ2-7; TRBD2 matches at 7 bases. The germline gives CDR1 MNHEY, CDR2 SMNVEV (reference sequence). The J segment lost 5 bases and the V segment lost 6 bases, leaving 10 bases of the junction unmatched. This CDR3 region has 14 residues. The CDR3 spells CASSRPGTTHEQYF. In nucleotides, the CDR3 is TGTGCCAGCAGCCGACCTGGGACTACCCACGAGCAGTACTTC.